The 29 T cell receptor beta chains presented below share a single source sample, sequenced in a study of blood T cell repertoires in COVID-19 (dated by TCRdb to about 2020). Library prep was done by the immunoSEQ multiplex PCR assay. Sourced from immuneACCESS, this table was stored by TCRdb with only in-frame sequences that have V and J called. A share of the clones is absent; for the studies checked, an unresolved V gene accounts for under half, and the remainder has no known explanation. A total of 200,000 to 250,000 clones appear in this sample, over 80% of them only once. Approximately 2% of the sample belongs to the ten largest clones. The sequenced sample consisted of PBMCs or T cells enriched from blood (not recorded which). These receptors all come from a woman between 18 and 30 years old who had recovered from COVID-19.

This clone showed up just a few times. The rearrangement joins TRBV27 to TRBJ1-1; possible D gene TRBD1, 6 bases. V lost 3 bases and J 7 bases, leaving 15 bases between the germline ends. The germline gives CDR1 MNHEY, CDR2 SMNVEV (reference sequence). The CDR3 runs 14 residues. CDR3 region: CASSFGDKYGEAFF. DNA for the CDR3: TGTGCCAGCAGTTTTGGGGACAAGTACGGTGAAGCTTTCTTT.

This chain connects TRBV9 to TRBJ1-1; tentatively, D is TRBD1 (5 bases). CDR3 length: 15 amino acids. The germline gives CDR1 SGDLS, CDR2 YYNGEE. Trimming took off 0 bases at V and 4 bases at J, with 13 bases between the two ends. The CDR3 DNA reads TGTGCCAGCAGCGTAGGCTTGGGGCGTGGCACTGAAGCTTTCTTT. Its translation: CASSVGLGRGTEAFF.

V gene TRBV5-8 combines with J gene TRBJ1-4, with D hard to call. Trimming pared 1 base from V and 3 bases from J, leaving 10 bases between. This CDR3 spans 15 amino acids. The V gene's germline CDR1 is SGHTS and CDR2 YDEGEE. CDR3 residues: CASSLFFSSNEKLFF. The CDR3 nucleotides read TGTGCCAGCAGCTTGTTTTTTTCGTCTAATGAAAAACTGTTTTTT.

The chain is built from TRBV7-9 and TRBJ2-2; D unresolved. With 1 base removed from V and 5 bases from J, the gap between germline ends came to 5 bases. The CDR3 is 13 residues long. Germline-derived CDR1 and CDR2 are SEHNR and FQNEAQ (reference sequence). CDR3 in DNA: TGTGCCAGCAGCTTAGGGCCTACCGGGGAGCTGTTTTTT. Translation: CASSLGPTGELFF.

The chain couples TRBV19 to TRBJ1-5, with D possibly TRBD1 on 6 matching bases. Trimming left V 4 bases short and J 0 bases short, with 10 bases between. Germline lookup yields CDR1 LNHDA and CDR2 SQIVND (reference sequence). This CDR3 is built from 15 residues. CDR3 sequence reads: CASSRGQNSNQPQHF. The DNA for the CDR3 is TGTGCCAGTAGTAGGGGACAAAATAGCAATCAGCCCCAGCATTTT.

The J gene is TRBJ2-7, the V gene TRBV7-9; 7 bases match TRBD1. This CDR3 comprises 16 residues. The V segment lost 5 bases and the J segment 5 bases; nucleotides outside the gene matches: 15. The germline gives CDR1 SEHNR, CDR2 FQNEAQ (reference sequence). Here the CDR3 reads CASSQPTGERRNEQYF. The DNA of the CDR3 is TGTGCCAGCAGCCAACCTACAGGGGAAAGACGCAACGAGCAGTACTTC. Full variable domain (outside the CDR3, taken from reference TRBV7-9 and TRBJ2-7): DTGVSQNPRHKITKRGQNVTFRCDPISEHNRLYWYRQTLGQGPEFLTYFQNEAQLEKSRLLSDRFSAERPKGSFSTLEIQRTEQGDSAMYLCASSQPTGERRNEQYFGPGTRLTVT.

J is TRBJ1-2 and V is TRBV20-1; no firm D call. CDR1 and CDR2 (germline): DFQATT, SNEGSKA (reference sequence). The CDR3 is 11 residues long. Trimming pared 8 bases from V and 7 bases from J, leaving 14 bases between. The CDR3 bases are TGCAGTACCCCCGTTTCGGTTGGCTACACCTTC. Translation gives CSTPVSVGYTF.

This chain links TRBV6-4 with TRBJ1-4, with D perhaps TRBD1 (5 bases). The CDR3 runs 15 residues. Deletions cut 3 bases from V and 3 bases from J, with 11 bases between. Germline V lookup: CDR1 MRHNA, CDR2 SNTAGT. DNA of the CDR3: TGTGCCAGCAGTGAAGGGGTGGCGGCTAATGAAAAACTGTTTTTT. Translating gives CASSEGVAANEKLFF.

The chain joins TRBV5-8 to TRBJ2-2, with 7 bases fitting TRBD1. After removal of 0 bases from V and 3 bases from J, the junction contained 2 bases not matched to a gene. Germline V gene data show CDR1 as SGHTS and CDR2 as YDEGEE. The CDR3 covers 15 residues. CDR3 protein: CASSLDQGDTGELFF. The CDR3 DNA is TGTGCCAGCAGCTTGGATCAGGGGGACACCGGGGAGCTGTTTTTT.

This rearrangement joins TRBV28 to TRBJ1-5; no clear D gene. CDR1 and CDR2 (germline): MDHEN, SYDVKM. Trimming shortened V by 1 base and J by 6 bases, and 4 bases separated the two germline ends. The CDR3 covers 12 residues. CDR3 sequence (DNA): TGTGCCAGCAGTTTATATCGTCAGCCCCAGCATTTT. This codes for CASSLYRQPQHF. Variable domain in full (rest from reference TRBV28 and TRBJ1-5): DVKVTQSSRYLVKRTGEKVFLECVQDMDHENMFWYRQDPGLGLRLIYFSYDVKMKEKGDIPEGYSVSREKKERFSLILESASTNQTSMYLCASSLYRQPQHFGDGTRLSIL.

The genes are TRBV3-1 (or the pseudogene TRBV3-2) and TRBJ1-6; tentatively, D is TRBD1 (5 bases). Germline lookup yields CDR1 LGHDT and CDR2 YNNKEL (reference sequence). The ends were cut back, 0 bases at V and 11 bases at J, with 14 bases in the middle. This CDR3 contains 15 residues. DNA for the CDR3: TGTGCCAGCAGCCAAGAGGGGCAGGGATTTCCACCCCTCCACTTT. Translated, it gives CASSQEGQGFPPLHF.

The J gene is TRBJ1-1, the V gene TRBV19; D unresolved. This CDR3 contains 12 residues. The germline V gene encodes CDR1 LNHDA and CDR2 SQIVND (reference sequence). V lost 2 bases and J lost 11, with 12 bases in between. CDR3 sequence: CASSISRAYAFF. CDR3 coding DNA: TGTGCCAGTAGTATATCGAGGGCGTATGCTTTCTTT.

This chain joins TRBV4-2 and TRBJ1-3, with unresolved D. The CDR3 contains 16 residues. The V end lost 3 bases, the J end lost 0 bases, and 12 bases lay between the germline ends. Germline assignment: CDR1 LGHNA and CDR2 YNFKEQ. CDR3 nucleotide sequence: TGTGCCAGCAGCCAGACCCAGGTAAACTCTGGAAACACCATATATTTT. This sequence encodes CASSQTQVNSGNTIYF.

CDR3 bases: TGTGCCAGCGGTACCAGGGGGAATCAGCCCCAGCATTTT. Translation gives CASGTRGNQPQHF. The chain uses TRBV7-2 and TRBJ1-5; TRBD1 aligns across 7 bases. The CDR3 runs to 13 residues. Germline V lookup: CDR1 SGHTA, CDR2 FQGNSA. Losses at the gene ends were 8 bases for V and 4 bases for J; bases not matched to a gene: 5.

This chain joins TRBV12-5 and TRBJ2-7; a weak D match, TRBD1 (5 bases). Germline assignment: CDR1 LGHNT and CDR2 FRNRAP. The V gene lost 1 base and the J gene lost 2 bases, with 12 bases spanning the gap. This CDR3 contains 15 residues. CDR3 coding DNA: TGTGCTAGTGGTTTGGGGGGCGAAGTCCCCTACGAGCAGTACTTC. Its protein is CASGLGGEVPYEQYF. Full variable domain (missing parts from reference TRBV12-5 and TRBJ2-7): DARVTQTPRHKVTEMGQEVTMRCQPILGHNTVFWYRQTMMQGLELLAYFRNRAPLDDSGMPKDRFSAEMPDATLATLKIQPSEPRDSAVYFCASGLGGEVPYEQYFGPGTRLTVT.

This sequence joins TRBV6-1 and TRBJ1-4, with a weak D call TRBD1 (6 bases). The length of the CDR3 is 15 residues. Germline V lookup: CDR1 MNHNS, CDR2 SASEGT. Trimming shortened V by 1 base and J by 8 bases, and 14 bases separated the two germline ends. CDR3 in DNA: TGTGCCAGCAGTGAAGATCGCCGGGGGGCGGAAAAACTGTTTTTT. It specifies CASSEDRRGAEKLFF.

V gene TRBV7-2 combines with J gene TRBJ2-7, with unresolved D. V lost 5 bases to trimming and J lost 2 bases, with 4 bases between them. Per germline, CDR1 SGHTA and CDR2 FQGNSA. This CDR3 contains 11 residues. For the CDR3, the DNA is TGTGCCAGCAGCAGAGCCTACGAGCAGTACTTC. This translates into CASSRAYEQYF.

The J gene is TRBJ2-1, the V gene TRBV7-3; TRBD2 matches 13 bases. Losses at the gene ends were 5 bases for V and 8 bases for J; bases not matched to a gene: 3. Per germline, CDR1 SGHTA and CDR2 FQGTGA. The CDR3 is 14 residues long. The CDR3 region is CASSRTSGSDEQFF. CDR3 bases: TGTGCCAGCAGCCGGACTAGCGGGAGTGATGAGCAGTTCTTC.

The V gene is TRBV15, the J gene TRBJ2-7, with 8 nucleotides matching TRBD1. Germline assignment: CDR1 LNHNV and CDR2 YYDKDF (reference sequence). The CDR3 is 15 amino acids. After removal of 1 base from V and 6 bases from J, the junction contained 8 bases not matched to a gene. DNA for the CDR3: TGTGCCACCAGCAGAGGCAGGGGGCGAGCGGGCGAGCAGTACTTC. Translated: CATSRGRGRAGEQYF.

In its sample, this clone was seen once. This sequence joins TRBV19 and TRBJ1-5; D ambiguous. The ends were cut back, 5 bases at V and 2 bases at J, with 10 bases in the middle. Germline V CDR1 and CDR2: LNHDA, SQIVND (reference sequence). This CDR3 has 14 residues. CDR3 DNA: TGTGCCAGTAGTTCCTACCCCGGCAATCAGCCCCAGCATTTT. It is translated as CASSSYPGNQPQHF.

The DNA of the CDR3 is TGTGCCAGCAGCCTAGGACAGGTCCTCACCGGGGAGCTGTTTTTT. Translation: CASSLGQVLTGELFF. The J gene is TRBJ2-2, the V gene TRBV7-9; 7 positions agree with TRBD1. There are 15 residues in the CDR3. CDR1 SEHNR and CDR2 FQNEAQ come from the germline V gene (reference sequence). V lost 5 bases, J lost 4 bases, and 7 bases stayed unmatched.

V gene TRBV27 combines with J gene TRBJ1-5; 8 bases match TRBD1. V lost 6 bases and J lost 7; bases outside the gene matches: 11. This CDR3 is built from 15 residues. CDR1 is MNHEY and CDR2 is SMNVEV in the germline V gene (reference sequence). CDR3 DNA: TGTGCCAGCAGCCCCGACAGGGGAGGAGGCCAGCCCCAGCATTTT. Residues: CASSPDRGGGQPQHF.

CDR3 DNA sequence: TGCAGCGCACCGGGACAGGGAGTGAACTATGGCTACACCTTC. Protein sequence: CSAPGQGVNYGYTF. The chain couples TRBV29-1 to TRBJ1-2; 9 nucleotides agree with TRBD1. CDR1 is SQVTM and CDR2 is ANQGSEA in the germline V gene. The CDR3 spans 14 residues. The junction had 8 bases not matched to a gene; V was cut back by 7 bases and J by 2 bases.

The rearrangement joins TRBV5-1 to TRBJ2-1; 7 bases agree with TRBD2. The V and J ends lost 4 bases and 8 bases, in that order; junction bases with no gene match: 18. The CDR3 sequence is 17 residues long. Germline values: CDR1 SGHRS, CDR2 YFSETQ. CDR3 sequence: CASSPSRSGDYIDEQFF. For the CDR3, the DNA is TGCGCCAGCAGCCCCTCGCGGAGCGGGGACTACATCGATGAGCAGTTCTTC.

This chain joins TRBV3-1 (or the pseudogene TRBV3-2) and TRBJ2-1; D might be TRBD2 (6 bases). Germline V gene sequence: CDR1 LGHDT, CDR2 YNNKEL (reference sequence). This CDR3 contains 16 residues. Trimming cost V 4 bases and J 9 bases, with 22 bases left between them. The CDR3 DNA follows: TGTGCCAGCAGCCCCCGGGGAGCGGGTGGCCACAGTGAGCAGTTCTTC. Its protein is CASSPRGAGGHSEQFF.

The rearrangement joins TRBV19 to TRBJ1-3; no reliable D call. The CDR3 is 13 amino acids. Germline loops: CDR1 LNHDA, CDR2 SQIVND (reference sequence). V lost 2 bases, J lost 3 bases, and 5 bases lay in between. As DNA, the CDR3 is TGTGCCAGTAGTATAACCAGTGGAAACACCATATATTTT. Translation gives CASSITSGNTIYF. The full variable domain, in which reference TRBV19 and TRBJ1-3 provide the parts outside the CDR3, is DGGITQSPKYLFRKEGQNVTLSCEQNLNHDAMYWYRQDPGQGLRLIYYSQIVNDFQKGDIAEGYSVSREKKESFPLTVTSAQKNPTAFYLCASSITSGNTIYFGEGSWLTVV.

The chain carries TRBV24-1 and TRBJ2-3; D is possibly TRBD1 (6 bases). The V gene lost 7 bases and the J gene lost 0 bases, with 16 bases spanning the gap. CDR1 is KGHDR, CDR2 SFDVKD, per germline. This CDR3 contains 16 residues. Here the CDR3 DNA reads TGTGCCACCAGCCCAGGAGCCAGGGGTAGCACAGATACGCAGTATTTT. Amino acids: CATSPGARGSTDTQYF.

The chain employs TRBV11-2 and TRBJ2-1; D is possibly TRBD1 (6 bases). V was pared by 5 bases and J by 5 bases, with 25 bases between. Germline V gene data show CDR1 as SGHAT and CDR2 as FQNNGV. There are 18 residues in the CDR3. The CDR3 DNA follows: TGTGCCAGCAGCGGGGGCGGTGGGCTTCTTTTCGGAGACAATGAGCAGTTCTTC. This translates into CASSGGGGLLFGDNEQFF.

The chain carries TRBV5-4 and TRBJ1-1; D is perhaps TRBD1 (6 bases). Trimming cost V 6 bases and J 0 bases, with 12 bases left between them. The CDR3 has 14 amino acids. Germline lookup yields CDR1 SGHNT and CDR2 YYREEE (reference sequence). The CDR3 coding sequence is TGTGCCAGCACCTTCCAGGGGATGAACACTGAAGCTTTCTTT. Its translation: CASTFQGMNTEAFF.